This record looks at one T cell receptor beta chain sequence and its context. What it binds is not known. Because the CDR3's place on the DNA is in doubt, the DNA is left out and the CDR3 is given as listed by TCRdb. Random hexamers primed reverse transcription of about 0.5 to 1 ug RNA. The TCR beta CDR3 was amplified by immunoSEQ multiplex PCR across 54 Vbeta, 13 Jbeta. MiXCR was run by TCRdb on the immunoSEQ multiplex PCR reads, yielding one entry per CDR3 protein. The table includes just over 150,000 distinct CDR3 sequences, over 95% detected once. The CDR3 is 15 residues long, counting both termini. Germline assignment: CDR1 SGHRS and CDR2 YFSETQ. The sample originates from a study of CD8 T cells in Susac syndrome. The study, taken as a whole, reports: The study admitted that it had a relatively small number of individuals in its TCR sequencing and HLA analysis.

V and J are TRBV5-1 and TRBJ2-1; the tabulated D call, TRBD1, remains unverified against the DNA. The source material was CD8+ T cells from PBMCs. The receptor comes from a human donor with multiple sclerosis. This CDR3 reads CASSFGSGVGDEQFF.